These T cell receptor beta chains were read from a single sample in a study of T cell responses to AZD1222 COVID-19 vaccine. TCRdb's table, derived via immunoSEQ multiplex PCR, lists solely in-frame clones and lacks some. The repertoire includes more than 150,000 clones, roughly 88% of them detected once, and 0.95% to 1% sits in the top ten. The sequencing used peripheral blood, collected on day 0 of AZD1222 vaccination. The source of these receptors is an adult in good health. The CDR3 runs from the conserved cysteine through the conserved F or W. The D gene is left open where the match is weak. A row's size may be missing; if present it is once, few, many or a size class.

v_call: TRBV3-1/TRBV3-2
cdr3_length: 14
clone_size: -
j_call: TRBJ1-5
d_call: -
cdr3_aa: CASSPGKNNQPQHF
cdr3_nt: TGTGCCAGCAGCCCCGGGAAAAACAATCAGCCCCAGCATTTT

v_call: TRBV5-6
cdr3_length: 14
clone_size: few
j_call: TRBJ2-5
d_call: TRBD1
cdr3_aa: CASSLQGLGETQYF
cdr3_nt: TGTGCCAGCAGCCTACAGGGGTTAGGGGAGACCCAGTACTTC

v_call: TRBV7-3
cdr3_length: 14
clone_size: -
j_call: TRBJ1-2
d_call: -
cdr3_aa: CASSSNLQGHGYTF
cdr3_nt: TGTGCCAGCAGCTCCAATCTTCAGGGTCATGGCTACACCTTC

v_call: TRBV9
cdr3_length: 15
clone_size: -
j_call: TRBJ2-3
d_call: TRBD2
cdr3_aa: CASSVAGRGTDTQYF
cdr3_nt: TGTGCCAGCAGCGTAGCAGGGAGGGGCACAGATACGCAGTATTTT

v_call: TRBV6-6
cdr3_length: 15
clone_size: -
j_call: TRBJ2-2
d_call: TRBD1
cdr3_aa: CASSSGTGVSGELFF
cdr3_nt: TGTGCCAGCAGTTCCGGGACAGGGGTTTCCGGGGAGCTGTTTTTT

v_call: TRBV4-1
cdr3_length: 17
clone_size: -
j_call: TRBJ1-6
d_call: -
cdr3_aa: CASSQVFEDSYNSPLHF
cdr3_nt: TGCGCCAGCAGCCAAGTGTTTGAGGACTCCTATAATTCACCCCTCCACTTT

v_call: TRBV6-5
cdr3_length: 16
clone_size: -
j_call: TRBJ1-3
d_call: -
cdr3_aa: CASSYSRKGSGNTIYF
cdr3_nt: TGTGCCAGCAGTTACTCGAGAAAGGGATCTGGAAACACCATATATTTT

v_call: TRBV5-1
cdr3_length: 14
clone_size: -
j_call: TRBJ1-3
d_call: -
cdr3_aa: CASSSGGAGNTIYF
cdr3_nt: TGCGCCAGCAGCTCGGGGGGCGCAGGGAACACCATATATTTT

v_call: TRBV6-4
cdr3_length: 16
clone_size: many
j_call: TRBJ2-2
d_call: TRBD2
cdr3_aa: CASSPGGGRPSGELFF
cdr3_nt: TGTGCCAGCAGCCCTGGGGGCGGGAGGCCCTCCGGGGAGCTGTTTTTT

v_call: TRBV6-5
cdr3_length: 14
clone_size: few
j_call: TRBJ2-7
d_call: -
cdr3_aa: CASSRTASSYEQYF
cdr3_nt: TGTGCCAGCAGTCGGACCGCGAGCTCCTACGAGCAGTACTTC

v_call: TRBV7-8
cdr3_length: 15
clone_size: -
j_call: TRBJ1-2
d_call: TRBD1
cdr3_aa: CASSLAPTGGNGYTF
cdr3_nt: TGTGCCAGCAGCTTAGCCCCGACAGGGGGCAATGGCTACACCTTC

v_call: TRBV24-1
cdr3_length: 16
clone_size: -
j_call: TRBJ2-2
d_call: TRBD1
cdr3_aa: CATSDPGQGATGELFF
cdr3_nt: TGTGCCACCAGTGACCCCGGACAGGGGGCAACCGGGGAGCTGTTTTTT

v_call: TRBV7-9
cdr3_length: 14
clone_size: -
j_call: TRBJ2-2
d_call: -
cdr3_aa: CASSLKSSTGELFF
cdr3_nt: TGTGCCAGCAGCTTAAAGTCGAGCACCGGGGAGCTGTTTTTT

v_call: TRBV5-4
cdr3_length: 15
clone_size: -
j_call: TRBJ2-3
d_call: TRBD2
cdr3_aa: CASSSFGGASDTQYF
cdr3_nt: TGTGCCAGCAGCTCCTTCGGGGGGGCCTCAGATACGCAGTATTTT